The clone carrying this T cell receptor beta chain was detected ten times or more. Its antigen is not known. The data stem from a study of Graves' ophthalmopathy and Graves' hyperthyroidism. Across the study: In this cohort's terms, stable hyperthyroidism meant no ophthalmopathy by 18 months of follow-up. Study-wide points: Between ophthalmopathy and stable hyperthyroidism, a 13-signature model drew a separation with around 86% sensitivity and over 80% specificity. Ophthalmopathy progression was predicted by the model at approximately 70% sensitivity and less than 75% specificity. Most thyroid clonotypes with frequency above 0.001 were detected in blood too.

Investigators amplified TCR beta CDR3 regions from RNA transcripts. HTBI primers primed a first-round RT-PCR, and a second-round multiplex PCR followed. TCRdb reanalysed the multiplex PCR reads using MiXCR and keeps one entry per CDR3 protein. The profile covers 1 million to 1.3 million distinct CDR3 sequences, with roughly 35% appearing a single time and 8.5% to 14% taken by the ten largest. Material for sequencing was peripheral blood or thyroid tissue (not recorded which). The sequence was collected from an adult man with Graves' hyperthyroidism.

Written as DNA, the CDR3 is TGTGCCAGCAGTTACCAGAAGACAGGGAATAATTCACCCCTCCACTTT. Protein product: CASSYQKTGNNSPLHF. The chain is built from TRBV6-5 and TRBJ1-6; 7 bases map to TRBD1. The CDR3 has 16 amino acids. V dropped 2 bases and J dropped 5; count of bases not matched to a gene: 6. Germline V CDR1 and CDR2: MNHEY, SVGAGI.